This T cell receptor (beta chain) was documented in a study of T cell repertoires in aging, cancer and after chemotherapy. Study at large: Over several months to years, re-sampled healthy donor repertoires clearly shared clones. The full dataset contained around 8.2 million TCR reads.

A mixed TRB-A/B primer pool amplified rearranged TRB by multiplex touch-down PCR. TCRdb re-derived calls from the multiplex PCR reads in MiXCR, one entry per CDR3 protein. The table shows about 2,500 distinct CDR3 sequences, with approximately 25% occurring only once. TCR beta rearrangements were amplified from peripheral blood genomic DNA. The receptor was derived from a human donor in good health. The sample was blood.

Written as DNA, the CDR3 is TGTGCCAGCAGTTACCCCCTGGGACTAGCGGGAGGGCCGGAGACCCAGTACTTC. Amino acids: CASSYPLGLAGGPETQYF. The rearrangement uses TRBV6-5 and TRBJ2-5, with TRBD2 matching over 16 bases. With V trimmed by 2 bases and J by 5 bases, 8 bases remained unmatched. CDR3 length: 18 amino acids. Germline CDR1 is MNHEY and CDR2 is SVGAGI.